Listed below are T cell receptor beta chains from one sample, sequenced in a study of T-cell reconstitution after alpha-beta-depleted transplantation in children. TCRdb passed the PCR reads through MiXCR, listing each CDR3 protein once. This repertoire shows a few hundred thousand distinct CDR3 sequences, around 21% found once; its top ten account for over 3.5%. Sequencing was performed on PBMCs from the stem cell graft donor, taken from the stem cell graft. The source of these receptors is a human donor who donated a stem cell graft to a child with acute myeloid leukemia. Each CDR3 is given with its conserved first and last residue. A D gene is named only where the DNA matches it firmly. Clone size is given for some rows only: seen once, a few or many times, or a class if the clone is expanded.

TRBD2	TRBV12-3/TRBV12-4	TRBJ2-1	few	TGTGCCAGCAGTTTAGGGGGGAGGGCCAGGGATGAGCAGTTCTTC	CASSLGGRARDEQFF
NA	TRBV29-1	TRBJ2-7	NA	TGCAGCGTTGTCAACTACGAGCAGTACTTC	CSVVNYEQYF
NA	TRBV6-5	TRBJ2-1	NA	TGTGCCAGCAGTTACTCACTAGCATCGGATGAGCAGTTCTTC	CASSYSLASDEQFF
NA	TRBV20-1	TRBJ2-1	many	TGCAGTGCTCTGCCCTTAATTGACACGACCTACAATGAGCAGTTCTTC	CSALPLIDTTYNEQFF
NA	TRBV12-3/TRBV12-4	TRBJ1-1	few	TGTGCCAGCAACCCCCGAGGCGACACTGAAGCTTTCTTT	CASNPRGDTEAFF
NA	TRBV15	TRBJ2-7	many	TGTGCCACCTCGGGACCACTATACGAGCAGTACTTC	CATSGPLYEQYF
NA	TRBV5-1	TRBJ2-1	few	TGCGCCAGCAGCTCTCGGACAGACAGAAATGAGCAGTTCTTC	CASSSRTDRNEQFF
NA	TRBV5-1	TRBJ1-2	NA	TGCGCCAGCAGCTTGCGGAAACAATCCAGCTACACCTTC	CASSLRKQSSYTF
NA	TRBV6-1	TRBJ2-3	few	TGTGCCAGCAGTGAAGTTCCAGGGGCCCGCACAGATACGCAGTATTTT	CASSEVPGARTDTQYF
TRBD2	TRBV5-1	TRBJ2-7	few	TGCGCCAGCAGCTTAACTAGCGGGAGATCACACCCCTCCTACGAGCAGTACTTC	CASSLTSGRSHPSYEQYF
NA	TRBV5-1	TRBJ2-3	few	TGCGCCAGCAGGGTATTCGGAGATACGCAGTATTTT	CASRVFGDTQYF
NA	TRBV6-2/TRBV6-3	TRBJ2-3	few	TGTGCCAGCAGTTACTCGTGGCCTAGCGGCACAGATACGCAGTATTTT	CASSYSWPSGTDTQYF
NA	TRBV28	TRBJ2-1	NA	TGTGCCAGCAGTTTTCGGGGGAGCAGGTACAATGAGCAGTTCTTC	CASSFRGSRYNEQFF
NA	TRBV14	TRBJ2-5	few	TGTGCCAGCAGCCAAGCACTAGCAGAAGAGACCCAGTACTTC	CASSQALAEETQYF
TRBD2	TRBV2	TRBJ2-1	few	TGTGCCAGCAGTGACGGGTGGCGGGAGGGCCGACGTGAGCAGTTCTTC	CASSDGWREGRREQFF
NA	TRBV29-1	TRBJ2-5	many	TGCAGCGTTGAACAGCTACAAGAGACCCAGTACTTC	CSVEQLQETQYF
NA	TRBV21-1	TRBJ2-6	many	TGTGCCAGCAGCTTCAGTTCGGACAGGGGGCATCGGGTATCTGGGGCCAACGTCCTGACTTTC	CASSFSSDRGHRVSGANVLTF
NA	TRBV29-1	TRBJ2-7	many	TGCAGCGTCGTCCCTCTCGGATCCTACGAGCAGTACTTC	CSVVPLGSYEQYF
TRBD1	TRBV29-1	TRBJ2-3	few	TGCAGCGTTCCAGGGGGCAGGGCAGATACGCAGTATTTT	CSVPGGRADTQYF
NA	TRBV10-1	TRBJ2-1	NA	TGCGCCAGCAGCGCCCCCGGGAATTCCCTTAGCTTC	CASSAPGNSLSF
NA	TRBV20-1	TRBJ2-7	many	TGCAGTGCTTCGGGACCTGTCCCCTACGAGCAGTACTTC	CSASGPVPYEQYF
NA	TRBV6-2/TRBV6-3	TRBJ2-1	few	TGTGCCAGCAGTCCTTCGACTAGTCAGATCTTC	CASSPSTSQIF
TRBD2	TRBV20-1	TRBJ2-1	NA	TGCAGTGCTAGCCGACTAGCGGGAGGAGTACAGTCCAATGAGCAGTTCTTC	CSASRLAGGVQSNEQFF
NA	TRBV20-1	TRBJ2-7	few	TGCAGTGCTAGAGCGGGAGTAATCTACGAGCAGTACTTC	CSARAGVIYEQYF
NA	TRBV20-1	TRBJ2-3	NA	TGCAGTGCTAGAGATCTGGCGGGTGGTACGCAGTATTTT	CSARDLAGGTQYF
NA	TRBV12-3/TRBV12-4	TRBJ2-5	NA	TGTGCCAGCAGTTTATGGCGACAAGAGACCCAGTACTTC	CASSLWRQETQYF
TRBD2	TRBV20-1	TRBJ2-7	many	TGCAGTGCTAGAGATCGCGGCGGGAGCGGTCTCTACGAGCAGTACTTC	CSARDRGGSGLYEQYF
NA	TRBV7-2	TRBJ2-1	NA	TGTGCCAGCAGCTTAGACAGGCCGAGCTCCTACAATGAGCAGTTCTTC	CASSLDRPSSYNEQFF
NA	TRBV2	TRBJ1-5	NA	TGTGCCAGCACGAGGGAAAATCAGCCCCAGCATTTT	CASTRENQPQHF
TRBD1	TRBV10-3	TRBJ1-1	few	TGTGCCATCAGTGAAGGGGACAGGGGTATTAACACTGAAGCTTTCTTT	CAISEGDRGINTEAFF
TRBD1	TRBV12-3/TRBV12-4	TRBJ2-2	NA	TGTGCCAGCAGTGGGACAGGGATCGGGGAGCTGTTTTTT	CASSGTGIGELFF
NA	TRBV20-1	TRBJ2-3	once	TGCAGTGCGTTGGGAGGACCCCAGCGCACAGATACGCAGTATTTT	CSALGGPQRTDTQYF
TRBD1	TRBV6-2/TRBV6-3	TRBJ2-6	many	TGTGCCACCCAGGGGCAGCGCGGGACAGGGCACCTTTTATCTGGGGCCAACGTCCTGACTTTC	CATQGQRGTGHLLSGANVLTF
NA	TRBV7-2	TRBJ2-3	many	TGTGCCAGCAGCCCCGGACGGAACACAGATACGCAGTATTTT	CASSPGRNTDTQYF
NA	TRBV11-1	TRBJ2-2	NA	TGTGCCAGCAGCGCCGTAGGAGGGCGGAACACCGGGGAGCTGTTTTTT	CASSAVGGRNTGELFF
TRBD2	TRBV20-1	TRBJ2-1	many	TGCAGTGCTAGGGTACTAGCGACGTCTTTAAATGAGCAGTTCTTC	CSARVLATSLNEQFF
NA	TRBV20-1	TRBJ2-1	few	TGCAGTGCTAGAGAGGCCAGGGGTTACAATGAGCAGTTCTTC	CSAREARGYNEQFF
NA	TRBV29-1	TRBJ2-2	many	TGCAGCGTTGGAGGGACACTTAACACCGGGGAGCTGTTTTTT	CSVGGTLNTGELFF
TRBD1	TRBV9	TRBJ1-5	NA	TGTGCCAGCAGCGTCGACCACCAAGACAGGGGACGGAGCAATCAGCCCCAGCATTTT	CASSVDHQDRGRSNQPQHF
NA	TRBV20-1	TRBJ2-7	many	TGCAGTGCCCGGGACTTCCTCTCCTACGAGCAGTACTTC	CSARDFLSYEQYF
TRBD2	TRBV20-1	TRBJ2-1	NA	TGCAGTGCTAGAGGGCCGGGACTAGCGGGTCCGCACTACAATGAGCAGTTCTTC	CSARGPGLAGPHYNEQFF
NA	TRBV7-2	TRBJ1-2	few	TGTGCCAGCAGCTCACACGCGGTCTATGGCTACACCTTC	CASSSHAVYGYTF
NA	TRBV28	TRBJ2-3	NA	TGTGCCAGCCGGACTCAAAACACAGATACGCAGTATTTT	CASRTQNTDTQYF
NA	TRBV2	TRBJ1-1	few	TGTGCCAGCATGAGGGACGGACTGAACACTGAAGCTTTCTTT	CASMRDGLNTEAFF
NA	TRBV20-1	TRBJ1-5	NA	TGCAGCCTCACGTCAGGGGCAGGGCAGCCCCAGCATTTT	CSLTSGAGQPQHF
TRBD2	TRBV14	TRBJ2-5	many	TGTGCCAGCAGCCGAGGACTAGCGGTACAAGAGACCCAGTACTTC	CASSRGLAVQETQYF
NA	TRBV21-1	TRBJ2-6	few	TGTGCCAGCAGCAAATTTTCTGGATCTGGGGCCAACGTCCTGACTTTC	CASSKFSGSGANVLTF
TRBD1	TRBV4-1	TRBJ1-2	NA	TGCGCCAGCAGCCACTTGGGACAGGGGGACTATGGCTACACCTTC	CASSHLGQGDYGYTF
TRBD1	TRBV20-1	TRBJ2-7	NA	TGCAGTGAGGGCTTGGAGGGGACAGGAGAGCAGTACTTC	CSEGLEGTGEQYF
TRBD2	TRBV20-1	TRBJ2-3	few	TGCAGTGCCCCGGGACTAGCGGGAATCACAGATACGCAGTATTTT	CSAPGLAGITDTQYF
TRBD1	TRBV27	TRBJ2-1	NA	TGTGCCAGCAGTTTATCGGGGGGACAGGGGGCTTTTGAGCAGTTCTTC	CASSLSGGQGAFEQFF
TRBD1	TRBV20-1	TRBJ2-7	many	TGCAGTGCTAGTTCGGGACAGGTGGCCTACGAGCAGTACTTC	CSASSGQVAYEQYF